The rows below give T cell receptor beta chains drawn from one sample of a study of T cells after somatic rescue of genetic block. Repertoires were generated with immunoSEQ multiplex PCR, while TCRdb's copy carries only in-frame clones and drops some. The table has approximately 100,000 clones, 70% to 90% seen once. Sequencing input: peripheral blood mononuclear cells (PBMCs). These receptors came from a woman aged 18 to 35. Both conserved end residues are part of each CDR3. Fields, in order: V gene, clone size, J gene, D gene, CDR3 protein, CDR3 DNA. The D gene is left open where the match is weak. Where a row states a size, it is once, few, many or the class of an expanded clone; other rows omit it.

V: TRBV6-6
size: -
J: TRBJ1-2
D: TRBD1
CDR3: CASSEGQGAYGYTF
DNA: TGTGCCAGCAGTGAGGGACAGGGGGCCTATGGCTACACCTTC

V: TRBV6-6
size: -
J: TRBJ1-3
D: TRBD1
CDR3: CASSFLTGGGNTIYF
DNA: TGTGCCAGCAGCTTCTTGACAGGGGGCGGAAACACCATATATTTT

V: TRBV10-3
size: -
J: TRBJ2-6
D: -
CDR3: CAISESMAALRSGANVLTF
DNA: TGTGCCATCAGTGAGTCGATGGCGGCCTTAAGGTCTGGGGCCAACGTCCTGACTTTC

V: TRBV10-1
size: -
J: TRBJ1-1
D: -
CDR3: CASSESPLNTEAFF
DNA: TGCGCCAGCAGTGAGTCCCCCCTGAACACTGAAGCTTTCTTT

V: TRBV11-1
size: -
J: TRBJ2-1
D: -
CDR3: CASSSKQGRLYNEQFF
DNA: TGTGCCAGCAGTTCTAAACAGGGAAGACTCTACAATGAGCAGTTCTTC

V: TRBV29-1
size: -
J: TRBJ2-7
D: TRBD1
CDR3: CSVEGQGVEHYEQYF
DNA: TGCAGCGTGGAGGGACAGGGGGTTGAACATTACGAGCAGTACTTC

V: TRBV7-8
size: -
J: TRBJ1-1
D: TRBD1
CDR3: CASSSPSGQGTEAFF
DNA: TGTGCCAGCAGCTCCCCTAGTGGACAGGGCACTGAAGCTTTCTTT

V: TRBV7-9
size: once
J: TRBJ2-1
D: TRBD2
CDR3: CASSGRPSGSPYNEQFF
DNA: TGTGCCAGCAGCGGAAGGCCTAGCGGGAGTCCCTACAATGAGCAGTTCTTC

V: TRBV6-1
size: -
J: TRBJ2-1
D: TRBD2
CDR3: CASSGLADYNEQFF
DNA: TGTGCCAGCAGTGGACTAGCGGACTACAATGAGCAGTTCTTC

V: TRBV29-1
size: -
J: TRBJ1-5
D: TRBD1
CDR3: CSVSDRGLDEAQHF
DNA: TGCAGCGTCTCCGACAGGGGGCTGGATGAGGCCCAGCATTTT

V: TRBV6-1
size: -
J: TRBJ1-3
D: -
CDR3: CASSEMVFLSNTIYF
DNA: TGTGCCAGCAGTGAAATGGTTTTTTTGTCAAACACCATATATTTT

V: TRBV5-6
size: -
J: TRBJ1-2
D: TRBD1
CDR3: CASSWDRETNYGYTF
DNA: TGTGCCAGCAGCTGGGACAGGGAAACTAACTATGGCTACACCTTC

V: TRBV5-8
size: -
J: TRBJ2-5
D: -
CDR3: CASSLGQGETQYF
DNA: TGTGCCAGCAGCTTGGGGCAGGGCGAGACCCAGTACTTC

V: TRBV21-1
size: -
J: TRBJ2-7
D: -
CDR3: CASSIAAEESHYEQYF
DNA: TGTGCCAGCAGCATAGCTGCTGAGGAGTCACACTACGAGCAGTACTTC

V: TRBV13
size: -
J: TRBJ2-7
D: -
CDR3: CASSFGGNYEQYF
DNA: TGTGCCAGCAGCTTCGGCGGGAACTACGAGCAGTACTTC

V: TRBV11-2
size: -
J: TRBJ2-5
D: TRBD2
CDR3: CASSLGAGGHQETQYF
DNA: TGTGCCAGCAGCTTAGGGGCGGGAGGGCACCAAGAGACCCAGTACTTC

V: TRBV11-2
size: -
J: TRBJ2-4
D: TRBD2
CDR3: CASSLDTFNGGVDKNIQYF
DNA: TGTGCCAGCAGCTTAGACACCTTCAACGGGGGGGTAGATAAAAACATTCAGTACTTC

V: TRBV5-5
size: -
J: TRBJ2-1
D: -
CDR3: CASSLGSYNEQFF
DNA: TGTGCCAGCAGCTTGGGCTCCTACAATGAGCAGTTCTTC

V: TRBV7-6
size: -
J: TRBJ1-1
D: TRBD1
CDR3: CASSAGQAFREDTEAFF
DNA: TGTGCCAGCAGCGCGGGACAGGCGTTTAGGGAAGACACTGAAGCTTTCTTT

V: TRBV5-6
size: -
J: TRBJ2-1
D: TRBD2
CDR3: CASSLGRQLLALTYNEQFF
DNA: TGTGCCAGCAGCTTGGGCCGACAGCTACTAGCGTTAACCTACAATGAGCAGTTCTTC

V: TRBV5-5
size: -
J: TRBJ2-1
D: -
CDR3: CAWGNEQFF
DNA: TGTGCCTGGGGCAATGAGCAGTTCTTC

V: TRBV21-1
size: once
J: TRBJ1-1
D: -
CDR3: CASIKRRPALVEAFF
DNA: TGTGCCAGCATCAAGAGGCGGCCAGCTCTTGTTGAAGCTTTCTTT

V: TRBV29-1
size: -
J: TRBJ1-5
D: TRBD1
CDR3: CSVTGGGGQPQHF
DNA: TGCAGCGTTACAGGGGGCGGAGGACAGCCCCAGCATTTT

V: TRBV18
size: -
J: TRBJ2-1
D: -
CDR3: CASSPGGPTYNEQFF
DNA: TGTGCCAGCTCACCTGGGGGGCCTACGTACAATGAGCAGTTCTTC

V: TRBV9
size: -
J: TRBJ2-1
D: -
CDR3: CASSVGIGSYNEQFF
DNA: TGTGCCAGCAGCGTAGGGATTGGATCCTACAATGAGCAGTTCTTC

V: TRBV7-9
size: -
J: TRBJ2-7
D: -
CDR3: CASSSEEASYGSYEQYF
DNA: TGTGCCAGCAGCTCCGAGGAAGCCTCCTACGGCTCCTACGAGCAGTACTTC

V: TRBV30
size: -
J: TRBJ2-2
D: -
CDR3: CAWRPAGGAFGELFF
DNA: TGTGCCTGGAGACCAGCCGGAGGGGCATTCGGGGAGCTGTTTTTT

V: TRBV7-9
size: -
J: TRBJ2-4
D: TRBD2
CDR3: CASSPPTSGSGRNIQYF
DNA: TGTGCCAGCAGCCCGCCGACTAGCGGGAGTGGTCGAAACATTCAGTACTTC

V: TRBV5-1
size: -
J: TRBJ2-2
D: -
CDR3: CASSLAPGHNTGELFF
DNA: TGCGCCAGCAGCTTGGCCCCGGGACACAACACCGGGGAGCTGTTTTTT

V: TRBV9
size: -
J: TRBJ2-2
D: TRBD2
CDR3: CASSVGLANTGELFF
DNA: TGTGCCAGCAGCGTGGGACTAGCGAACACCGGGGAGCTGTTTTTT

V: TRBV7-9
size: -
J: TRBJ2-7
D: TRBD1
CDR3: CASSKPAPGTDVLEQYF
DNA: TGTGCCAGCAGCAAACCGGCCCCCGGGACAGACGTACTCGAGCAGTACTTC